The sequence of this TCR beta chain was determined in a study of blood T cell repertoires in COVID-19. TCRdb's copy holds only in-frame clones and misses some; the assay was immunoSEQ multiplex PCR. The table records around 290,000 clones, 88% of them present only once. CDR1 is SGDLS, CDR2 YYNGEE, per germline. V lost 0 bases and J lost 4, with 17 bases in between. This CDR3 is 17 amino acids long. The chain recombines TRBV9 with TRBJ2-1; TRBD2 is a possible D gene (6 bases). The TCR comes from a woman in her twenties or thirties who had recovered from COVID-19. The sequencing input was PBMCs or T cells enriched from blood (not recorded which). CDR3 coding DNA: TGTGCCAGCAGCGTAGCTGTTAGCGGAGCTCAATACAATGAGCAGTTCTTC. Its protein is CASSVAVSGAQYNEQFF.